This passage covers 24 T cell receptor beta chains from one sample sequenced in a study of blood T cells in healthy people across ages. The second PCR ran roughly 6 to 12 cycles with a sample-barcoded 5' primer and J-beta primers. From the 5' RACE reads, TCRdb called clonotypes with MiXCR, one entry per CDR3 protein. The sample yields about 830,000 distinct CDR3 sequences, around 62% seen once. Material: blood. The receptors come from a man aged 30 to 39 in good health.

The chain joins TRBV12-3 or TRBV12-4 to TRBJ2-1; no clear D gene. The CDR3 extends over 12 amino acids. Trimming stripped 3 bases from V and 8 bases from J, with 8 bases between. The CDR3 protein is CASSFFRDEQFF. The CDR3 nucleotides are TGTGCCAGCAGTTTCTTTCGAGATGAGCAGTTCTTC.

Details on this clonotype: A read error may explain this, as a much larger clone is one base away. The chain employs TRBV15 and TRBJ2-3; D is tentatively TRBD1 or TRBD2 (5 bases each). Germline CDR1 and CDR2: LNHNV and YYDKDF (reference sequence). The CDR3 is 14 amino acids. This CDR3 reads CTTSRGDSTDTQYF. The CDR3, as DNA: TGTACCACCAGCAGAGGGGACAGCACAGATACGCAGTATTTT.

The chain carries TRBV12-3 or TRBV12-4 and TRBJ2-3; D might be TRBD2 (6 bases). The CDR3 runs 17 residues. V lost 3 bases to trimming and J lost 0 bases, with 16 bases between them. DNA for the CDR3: TGTGCCAGCAGTTTCGAGTCCCTAGCGCCTAGCACAGATACGCAGTATTTT. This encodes CASSFESLAPSTDTQYF.

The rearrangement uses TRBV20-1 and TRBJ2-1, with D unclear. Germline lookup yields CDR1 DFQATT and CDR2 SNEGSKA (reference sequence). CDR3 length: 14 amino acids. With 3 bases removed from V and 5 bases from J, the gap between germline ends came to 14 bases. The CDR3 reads CSASHRGINNEQFF. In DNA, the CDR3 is TGCAGTGCTAGTCATCGCGGAATAAACAATGAGCAGTTCTTC.

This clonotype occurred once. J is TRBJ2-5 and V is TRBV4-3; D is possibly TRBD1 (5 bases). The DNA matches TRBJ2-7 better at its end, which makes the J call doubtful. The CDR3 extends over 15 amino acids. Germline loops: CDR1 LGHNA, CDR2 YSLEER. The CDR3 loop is CASSQEGHSYYEQYF. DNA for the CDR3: TGCGCCAGCAGCCAAGAAGGACATTCGTACTACGAGCAGTACTTC.

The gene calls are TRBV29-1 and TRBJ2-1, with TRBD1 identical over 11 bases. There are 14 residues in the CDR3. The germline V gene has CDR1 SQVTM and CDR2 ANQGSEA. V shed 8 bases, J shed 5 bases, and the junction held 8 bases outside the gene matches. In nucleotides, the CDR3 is TGCAGCACCCGGGACAGGGGGTGGAACAATGAGCAGTTCTTC. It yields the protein CSTRDRGWNNEQFF.

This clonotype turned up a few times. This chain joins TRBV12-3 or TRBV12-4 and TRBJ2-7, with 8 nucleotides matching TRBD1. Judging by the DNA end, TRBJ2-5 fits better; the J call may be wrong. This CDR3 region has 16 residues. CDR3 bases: TGTGCCAGCAGTCAATCTCCAGGGGGCGGTGAGGAGACCCAGTACTTC. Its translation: CASSQSPGGGEETQYF.

The CDR3 loop reads CASSSHEGYEQYF. The CDR3 DNA reads TGTGCCAGCAGCTCCCATGAGGGCTACGAGCAGTACTTC. The rearrangement uses TRBV11-3 and TRBJ2-7, with a tentative D call TRBD2 (5 bases). V lost 4 bases and J 3 bases, leaving 10 bases between the germline ends. The CDR3 length is 13 residues. The germline gives CDR1 SGHNT, CDR2 YENEEA.

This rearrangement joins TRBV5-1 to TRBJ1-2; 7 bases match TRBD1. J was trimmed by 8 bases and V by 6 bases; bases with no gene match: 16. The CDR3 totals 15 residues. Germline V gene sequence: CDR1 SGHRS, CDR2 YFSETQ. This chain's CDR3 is CASTLQGTLLEGYTF. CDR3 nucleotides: TGCGCCAGCACCCTACAGGGGACCCTTTTGGAGGGCTACACCTTC. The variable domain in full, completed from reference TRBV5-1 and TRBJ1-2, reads KAGVTQTPRYLIKTRGQQVTLSCSPISGHRSVSWYQQTPGQGLQFLFEYFSETQRNKGNFPGRFSGRQFSNSRSEMNVSTLELGDSALYLCASTLQGTLLEGYTFGSGTRLTVV.

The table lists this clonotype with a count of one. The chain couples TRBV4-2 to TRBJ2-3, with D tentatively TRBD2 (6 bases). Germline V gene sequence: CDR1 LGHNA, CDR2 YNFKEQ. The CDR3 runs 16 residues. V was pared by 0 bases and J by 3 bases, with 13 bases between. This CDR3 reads CASSQDMGGQTDTQYF. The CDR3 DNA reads TGTGCCAGCAGCCAAGATATGGGGGGTCAGACAGATACGCAGTATTTT.

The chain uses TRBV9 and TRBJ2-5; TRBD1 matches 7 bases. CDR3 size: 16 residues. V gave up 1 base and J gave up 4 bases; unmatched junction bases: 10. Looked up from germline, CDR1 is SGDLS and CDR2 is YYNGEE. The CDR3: CASSVSIDRVRETQYF. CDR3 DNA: TGTGCCAGCAGCGTATCGATAGACAGGGTGAGAGAGACCCAGTACTTC.

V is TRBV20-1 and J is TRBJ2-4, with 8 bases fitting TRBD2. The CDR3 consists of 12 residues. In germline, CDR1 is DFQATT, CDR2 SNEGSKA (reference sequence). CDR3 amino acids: CRSGAGGSEQYF. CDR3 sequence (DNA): TGCAGGAGTGGGGCGGGGGGAAGTGAGCAGTACTTC.

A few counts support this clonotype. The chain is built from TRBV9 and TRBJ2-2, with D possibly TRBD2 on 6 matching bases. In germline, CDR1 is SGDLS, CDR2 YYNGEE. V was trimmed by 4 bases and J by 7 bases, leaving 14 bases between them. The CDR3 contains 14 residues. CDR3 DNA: TGTGCCAGCAGCCCGGGGGTGGTACACGGGGAGCTGTTTTTT. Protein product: CASSPGVVHGELFF.

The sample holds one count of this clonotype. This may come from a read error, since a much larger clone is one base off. CDR3 nucleotides: TGTGCCAGCAGCCAAGAAGACAGGGGAGAGGCCCAGTACTTC. It yields the protein CASSQEDRGEAQYF. This chain joins TRBV4-2 and TRBJ2-5, with TRBD1 matching 8 bases. The germline V gene has CDR1 LGHNA and CDR2 YNFKEQ. The length of the CDR3 is 14 residues.

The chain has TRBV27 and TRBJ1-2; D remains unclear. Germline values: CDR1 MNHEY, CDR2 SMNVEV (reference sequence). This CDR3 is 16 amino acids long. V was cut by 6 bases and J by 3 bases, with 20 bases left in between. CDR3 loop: CASSPGVIRSDYGYTF. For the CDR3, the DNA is TGTGCCAGCAGCCCCGGGGTAATACGAAGCGACTATGGCTACACCTTC.

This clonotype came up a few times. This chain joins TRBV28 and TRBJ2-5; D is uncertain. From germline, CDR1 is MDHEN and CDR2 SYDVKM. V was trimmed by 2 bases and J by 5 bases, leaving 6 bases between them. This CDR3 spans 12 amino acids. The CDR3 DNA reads TGTGCCAGCAGTTTAATTTGGGAGACCCAGTACTTC. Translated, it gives CASSLIWETQYF.

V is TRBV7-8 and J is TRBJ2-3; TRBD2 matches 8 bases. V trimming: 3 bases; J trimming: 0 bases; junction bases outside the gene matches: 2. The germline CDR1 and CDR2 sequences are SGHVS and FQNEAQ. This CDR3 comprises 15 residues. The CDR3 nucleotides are TGTGCCAGCAGCTTCCCTAGCGGGAGCACAGATACGCAGTATTTT. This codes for CASSFPSGSTDTQYF.

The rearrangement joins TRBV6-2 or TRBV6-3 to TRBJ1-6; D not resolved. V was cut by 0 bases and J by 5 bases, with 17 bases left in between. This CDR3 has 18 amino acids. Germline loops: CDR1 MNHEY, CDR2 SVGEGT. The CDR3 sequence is CASSYSTFGLRDNSPLHF. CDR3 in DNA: TGTGCCAGCAGTTACTCGACCTTCGGTTTAAGGGATAATTCACCCCTCCACTTT.

The CDR3 DNA reads as TGTGCCATCAGCCGGGGGGAGACCCAGTACTTC. Its protein product is CAISRGETQYF. This chain uses TRBV10-3 with TRBJ2-5, with D perhaps matching TRBD2 (6 bases). V lost 6 bases and J lost 5, with 7 bases in between. Germline V gene sequence: CDR1 ENHRY, CDR2 SYGVKD. The CDR3 length is 11 residues.

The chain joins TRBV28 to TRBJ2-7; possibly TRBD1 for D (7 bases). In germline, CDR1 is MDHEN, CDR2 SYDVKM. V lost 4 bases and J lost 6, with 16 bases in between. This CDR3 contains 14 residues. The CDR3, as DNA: TGTGCCAGCAGTTCAACAGGGCAGGGGGGCGAGCAGTACTTC. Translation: CASSSTGQGGEQYF. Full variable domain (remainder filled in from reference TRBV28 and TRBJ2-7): DVKVTQSSRYLVKRTGEKVFLECVQDMDHENMFWYRQDPGLGLRLIYFSYDVKMKEKGDIPEGYSVSREKKERFSLILESASTNQTSMYLCASSSTGQGGEQYFGPGTRLTVT.

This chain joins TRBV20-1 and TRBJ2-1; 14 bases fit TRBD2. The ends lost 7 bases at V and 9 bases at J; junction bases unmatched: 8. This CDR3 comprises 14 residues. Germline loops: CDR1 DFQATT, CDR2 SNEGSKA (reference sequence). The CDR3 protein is CSVRLAGGPGEQFF. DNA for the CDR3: TGCAGTGTCAGACTAGCGGGGGGGCCGGGTGAGCAGTTCTTC.

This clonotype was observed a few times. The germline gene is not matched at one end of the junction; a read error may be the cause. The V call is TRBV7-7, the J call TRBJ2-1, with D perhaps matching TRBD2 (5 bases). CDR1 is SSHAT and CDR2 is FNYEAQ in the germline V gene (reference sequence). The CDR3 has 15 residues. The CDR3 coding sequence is TGTGCTAGCAGCCCGGGATTTGCCCAGACCAATGAGCAGTTCTTC. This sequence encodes CASSPGFAQTNEQFF.

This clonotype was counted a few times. The CDR3 DNA is TGCAGTGCAGTCCGGGACAGGGGGCACAATGAGCAGTTCTTC. Translated, it gives CSAVRDRGHNEQFF. This sequence joins TRBV20-1 and TRBJ2-1, with 12 positions matching TRBD1. The J segment lost 5 bases and the V segment lost 6 bases, leaving 5 bases of the junction unmatched. The CDR3 runs 14 residues. The germline gives CDR1 DFQATT, CDR2 SNEGSKA (reference sequence).

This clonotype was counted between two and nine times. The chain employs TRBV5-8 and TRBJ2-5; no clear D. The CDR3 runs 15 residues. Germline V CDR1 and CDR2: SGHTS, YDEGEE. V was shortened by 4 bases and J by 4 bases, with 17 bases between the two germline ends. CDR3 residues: CASSQGTVDLETQYF. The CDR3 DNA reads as TGTGCCAGCAGCCAAGGTACAGTCGACCTAGAGACCCAGTACTTC.